This T cell receptor (beta chain) is from a study of cytomegalovirus exposure and HLA in healthy donors. Looking at the study overall: Early on, a data release was issued that held approximately 92 million unique TCRs from HLA-typed donors. Study results and caveats: Immune exposure was documented only through CMV serostatus.

The PCR ran on 60 Vbeta and 13 Jbeta primers. TCRdb's copy holds only in-frame clones and misses some; the assay was immunoSEQ multiplex PCR. The sample has about 160,000 clones, about 85% seen once. The germline V gene encodes CDR1 MNHNY and CDR2 SVGAGI (reference sequence). This CDR3 has 13 residues. V lost 4 bases and J lost 7; bases outside the gene matches: 3. This clone was detected once. As yet, its antigen is unknown. Each of the donors was a healthy bone marrow donor. Material for sequencing was PBMCs. The J gene is TRBJ1-3, the V gene TRBV6-6, with TRBD1 matching over 8 bases. The TCR was taken from a young man in good health and CMV-seropositive. The CDR3 region has the DNA TGTGCCAGCAGTTTCGGACAGGGCAACACCATATATTTT. Protein product: CASSFGQGNTIYF.